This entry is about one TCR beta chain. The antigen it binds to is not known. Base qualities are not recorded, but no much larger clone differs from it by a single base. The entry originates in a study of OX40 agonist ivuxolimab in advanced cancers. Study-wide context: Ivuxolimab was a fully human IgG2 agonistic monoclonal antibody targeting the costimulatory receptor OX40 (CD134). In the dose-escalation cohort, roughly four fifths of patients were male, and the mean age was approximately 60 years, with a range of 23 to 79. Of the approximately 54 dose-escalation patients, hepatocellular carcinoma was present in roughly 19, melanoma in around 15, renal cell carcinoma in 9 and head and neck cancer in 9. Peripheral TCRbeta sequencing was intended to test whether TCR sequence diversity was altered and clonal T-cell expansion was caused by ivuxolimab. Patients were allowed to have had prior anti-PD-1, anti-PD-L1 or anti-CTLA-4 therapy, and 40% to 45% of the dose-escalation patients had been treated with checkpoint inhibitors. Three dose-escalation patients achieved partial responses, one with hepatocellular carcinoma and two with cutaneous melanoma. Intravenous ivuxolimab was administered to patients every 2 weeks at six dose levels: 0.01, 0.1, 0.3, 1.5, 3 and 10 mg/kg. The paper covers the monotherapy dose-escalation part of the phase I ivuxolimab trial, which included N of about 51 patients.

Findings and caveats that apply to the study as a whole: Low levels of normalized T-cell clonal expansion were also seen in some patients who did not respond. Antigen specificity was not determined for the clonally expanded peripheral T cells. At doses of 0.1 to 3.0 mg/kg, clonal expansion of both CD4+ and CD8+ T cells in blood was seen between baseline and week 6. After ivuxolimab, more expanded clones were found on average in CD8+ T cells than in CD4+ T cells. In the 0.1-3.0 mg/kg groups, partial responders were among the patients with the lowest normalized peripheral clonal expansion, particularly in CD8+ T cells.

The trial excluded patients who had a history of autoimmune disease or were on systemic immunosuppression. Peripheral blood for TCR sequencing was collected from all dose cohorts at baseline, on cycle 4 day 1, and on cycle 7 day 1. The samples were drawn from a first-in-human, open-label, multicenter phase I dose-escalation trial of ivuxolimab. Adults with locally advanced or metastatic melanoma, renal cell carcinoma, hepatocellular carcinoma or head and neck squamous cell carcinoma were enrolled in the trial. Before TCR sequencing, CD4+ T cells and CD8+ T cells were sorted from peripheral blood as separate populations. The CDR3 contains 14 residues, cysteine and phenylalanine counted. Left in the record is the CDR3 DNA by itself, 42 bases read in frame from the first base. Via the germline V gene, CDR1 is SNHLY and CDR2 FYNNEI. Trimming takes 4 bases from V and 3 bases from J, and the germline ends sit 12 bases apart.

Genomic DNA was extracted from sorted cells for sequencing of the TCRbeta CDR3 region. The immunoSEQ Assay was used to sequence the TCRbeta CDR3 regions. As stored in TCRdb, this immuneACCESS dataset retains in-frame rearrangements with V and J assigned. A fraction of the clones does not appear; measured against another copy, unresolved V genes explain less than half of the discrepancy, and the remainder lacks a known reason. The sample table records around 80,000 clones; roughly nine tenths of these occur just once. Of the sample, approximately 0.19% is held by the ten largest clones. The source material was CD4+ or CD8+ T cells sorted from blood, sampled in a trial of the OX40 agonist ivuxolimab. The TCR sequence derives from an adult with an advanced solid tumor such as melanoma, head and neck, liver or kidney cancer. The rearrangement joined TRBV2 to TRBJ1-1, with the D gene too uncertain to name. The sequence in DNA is TGTGCCAGCAGTGTAGGTCGGGGATACACTGAAGCTTTCTTT. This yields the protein CASSVGRGYTEAFF.